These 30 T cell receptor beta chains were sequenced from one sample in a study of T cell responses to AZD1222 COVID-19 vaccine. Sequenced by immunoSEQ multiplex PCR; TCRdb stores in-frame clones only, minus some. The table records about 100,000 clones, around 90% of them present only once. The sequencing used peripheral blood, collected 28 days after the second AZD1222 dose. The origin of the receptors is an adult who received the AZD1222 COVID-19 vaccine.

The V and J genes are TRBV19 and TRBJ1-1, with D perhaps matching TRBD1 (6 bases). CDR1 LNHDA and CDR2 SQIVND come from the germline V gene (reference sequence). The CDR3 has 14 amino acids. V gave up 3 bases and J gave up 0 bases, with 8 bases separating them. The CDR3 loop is CASSIGQMNTEAFF. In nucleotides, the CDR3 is TGTGCCAGTAGTATTGGACAGATGAACACTGAAGCTTTCTTT.

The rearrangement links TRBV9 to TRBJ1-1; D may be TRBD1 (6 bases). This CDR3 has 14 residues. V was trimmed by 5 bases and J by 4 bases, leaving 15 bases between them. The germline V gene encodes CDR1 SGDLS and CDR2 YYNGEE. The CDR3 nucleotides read TGTGCCAGCAGAGAAAAGGGGGTGGCCACTGAAGCTTTCTTT. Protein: CASREKGVATEAFF.

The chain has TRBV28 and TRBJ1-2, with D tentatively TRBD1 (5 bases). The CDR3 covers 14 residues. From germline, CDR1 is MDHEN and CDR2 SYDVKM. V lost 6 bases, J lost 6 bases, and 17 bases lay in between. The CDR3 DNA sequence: TGTGCCAGCAGCCGAGGGACCTCCATCCATGGCTACACCTTC. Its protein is CASSRGTSIHGYTF.

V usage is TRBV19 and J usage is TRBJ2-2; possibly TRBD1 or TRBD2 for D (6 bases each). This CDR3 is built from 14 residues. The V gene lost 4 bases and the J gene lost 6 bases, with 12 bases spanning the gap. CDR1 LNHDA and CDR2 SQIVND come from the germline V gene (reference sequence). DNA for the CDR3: TGTGCCAGTAGTAAGGGGGGAAAGGCCGGGGAGCTGTTTTTT. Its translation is CASSKGGKAGELFF.

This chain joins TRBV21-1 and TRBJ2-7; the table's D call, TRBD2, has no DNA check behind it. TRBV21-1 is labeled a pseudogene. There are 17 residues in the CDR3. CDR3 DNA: TGTGCCAGCAGCAAATCCCTTGTGCGGGGGGGAACCTACGAGCAGTACTTC. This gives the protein CASSKSLVRGGTYEQYF.

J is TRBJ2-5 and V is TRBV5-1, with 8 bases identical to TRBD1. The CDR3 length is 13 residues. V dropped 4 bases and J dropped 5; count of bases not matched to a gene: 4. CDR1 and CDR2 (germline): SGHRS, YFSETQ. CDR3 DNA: TGCGCCAGCAGCACGGGACAGGCGGAGACCCAGTACTTC. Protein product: CASSTGQAETQYF.

The CDR3 sequence is CASSLGGRASYEQYF. Here the CDR3 DNA reads TGTGCCAGCAGTTTAGGTGGGCGGGCCTCCTACGAGCAGTACTTC. V gene TRBV28 combines with J gene TRBJ2-7; D is perhaps TRBD2 (5 bases). V lost 2 bases, J lost 0 bases, and 11 bases lay in between. The length of the CDR3 is 15 residues. From germline, CDR1 is MDHEN and CDR2 SYDVKM. The whole variable domain, filled in from reference TRBV28 and TRBJ2-7, reads DVKVTQSSRYLVKRTGEKVFLECVQDMDHENMFWYRQDPGLGLRLIYFSYDVKMKEKGDIPEGYSVSREKKERFSLILESASTNQTSMYLCASSLGGRASYEQYFGPGTRLTVT.

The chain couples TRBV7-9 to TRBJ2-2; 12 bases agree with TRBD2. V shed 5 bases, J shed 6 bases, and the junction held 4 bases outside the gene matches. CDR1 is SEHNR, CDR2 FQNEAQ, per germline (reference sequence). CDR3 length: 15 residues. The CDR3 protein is CASSVRLAGAGELFF. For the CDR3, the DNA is TGTGCCAGCAGCGTAAGACTAGCGGGAGCCGGGGAGCTGTTTTTT. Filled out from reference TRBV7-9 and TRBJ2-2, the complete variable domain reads DTGVSQNPRHKITKRGQNVTFRCDPISEHNRLYWYRQTLGQGPEFLTYFQNEAQLEKSRLLSDRFSAERPKGSFSTLEIQRTEQGDSAMYLCASSVRLAGAGELFFGEGSRLTVL.

CDR3 DNA sequence: TGTGCCAGTAGTACGCAGACACTAATGGGCGAGCAGTACTTC. It translates to CASSTQTLMGEQYF. The chain has TRBV19 and TRBJ2-7; D gene unclear. This CDR3 region has 14 residues. V was shortened by 4 bases and J by 6 bases, with 16 bases between the two germline ends. CDR1 LNHDA and CDR2 SQIVND come from the germline V gene (reference sequence). The full variable domain, completed using reference TRBV19 and TRBJ2-7, is DGGITQSPKYLFRKEGQNVTLSCEQNLNHDAMYWYRQDPGQGLRLIYYSQIVNDFQKGDIAEGYSVSREKKESFPLTVTSAQKNPTAFYLCASSTQTLMGEQYFGPGTRLTVT.

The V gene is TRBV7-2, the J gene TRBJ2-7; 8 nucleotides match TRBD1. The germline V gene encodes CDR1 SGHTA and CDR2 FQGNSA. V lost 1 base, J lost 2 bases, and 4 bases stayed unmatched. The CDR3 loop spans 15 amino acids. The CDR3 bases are TGTGCCAGCAGCTTAGGGAGGACAGGGCCCTACGAGCAGTACTTC. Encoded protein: CASSLGRTGPYEQYF.

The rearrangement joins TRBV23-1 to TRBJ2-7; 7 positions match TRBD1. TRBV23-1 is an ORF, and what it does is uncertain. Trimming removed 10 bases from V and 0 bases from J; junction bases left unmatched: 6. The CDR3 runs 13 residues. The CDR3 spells CAIPQGDSYEQYF. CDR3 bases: TGCGCCATCCCTCAGGGGGACTCCTACGAGCAGTACTTC.

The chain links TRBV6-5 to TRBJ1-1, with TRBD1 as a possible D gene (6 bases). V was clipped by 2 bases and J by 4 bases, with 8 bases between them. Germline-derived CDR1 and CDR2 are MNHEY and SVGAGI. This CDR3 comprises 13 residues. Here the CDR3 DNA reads TGTGCCAGCAGTTACCCGGACAGCACTGAAGCTTTCTTT. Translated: CASSYPDSTEAFF.

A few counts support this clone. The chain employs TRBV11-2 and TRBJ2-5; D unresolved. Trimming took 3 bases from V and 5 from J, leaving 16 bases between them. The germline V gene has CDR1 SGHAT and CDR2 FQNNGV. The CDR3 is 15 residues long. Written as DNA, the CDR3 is TGTGCCAGCAGCTTCGACTCGGCTCGAAAGGAGACCCAGTACTTC. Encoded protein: CASSFDSARKETQYF.

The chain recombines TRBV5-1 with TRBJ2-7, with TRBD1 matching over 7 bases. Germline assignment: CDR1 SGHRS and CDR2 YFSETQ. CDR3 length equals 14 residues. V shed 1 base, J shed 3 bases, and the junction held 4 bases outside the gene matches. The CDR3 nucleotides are TGCGCCAGCAGCTTGATCCCAGGGGGCTACGAGCAGTACTTC. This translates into CASSLIPGGYEQYF.

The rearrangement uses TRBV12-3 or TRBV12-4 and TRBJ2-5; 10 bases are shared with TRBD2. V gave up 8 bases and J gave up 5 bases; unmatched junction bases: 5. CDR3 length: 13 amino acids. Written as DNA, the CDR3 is TGTGCCAGCCTACTAGCGGGGTCTGAGACCCAGTACTTC. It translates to CASLLAGSETQYF.

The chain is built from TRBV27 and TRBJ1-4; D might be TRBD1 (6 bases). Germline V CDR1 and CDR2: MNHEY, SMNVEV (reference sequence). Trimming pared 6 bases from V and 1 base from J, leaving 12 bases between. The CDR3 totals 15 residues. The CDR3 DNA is TGTGCCAGCAGACGAAGGGGGGGAACTAATGAAAAACTGTTTTTT. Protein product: CASRRRGGTNEKLFF.

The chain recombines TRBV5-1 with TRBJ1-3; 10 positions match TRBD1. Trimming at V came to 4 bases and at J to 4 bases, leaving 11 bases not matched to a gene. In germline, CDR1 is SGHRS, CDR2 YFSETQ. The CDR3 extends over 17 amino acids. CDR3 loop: CASSLALGQGSGNTIYF. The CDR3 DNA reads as TGCGCCAGCAGCCTCGCATTGGGACAGGGGTCCGGAAACACCATATATTTT.

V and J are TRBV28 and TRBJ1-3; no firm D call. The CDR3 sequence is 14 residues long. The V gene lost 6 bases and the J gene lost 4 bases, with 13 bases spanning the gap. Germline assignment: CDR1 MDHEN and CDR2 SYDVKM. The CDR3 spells CASRTRSAGNTIYF. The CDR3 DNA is TGTGCCAGCAGGACCAGGTCGGCGGGAAACACCATATATTTT.

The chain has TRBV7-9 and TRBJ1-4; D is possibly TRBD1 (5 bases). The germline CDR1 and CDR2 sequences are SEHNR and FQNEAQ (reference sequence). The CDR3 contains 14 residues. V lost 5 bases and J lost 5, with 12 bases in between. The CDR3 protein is CASSPGQANEKLFF. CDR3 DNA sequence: TGTGCCAGCAGCCCCGGACAAGCAAATGAAAAACTGTTTTTT.

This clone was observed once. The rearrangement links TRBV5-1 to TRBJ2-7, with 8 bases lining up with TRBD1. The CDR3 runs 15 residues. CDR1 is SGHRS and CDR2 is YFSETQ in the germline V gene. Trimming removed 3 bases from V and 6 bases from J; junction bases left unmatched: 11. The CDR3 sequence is CASSWGTGPRGEQYF. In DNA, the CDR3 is TGCGCCAGCAGCTGGGGGACAGGCCCTCGAGGCGAGCAGTACTTC.

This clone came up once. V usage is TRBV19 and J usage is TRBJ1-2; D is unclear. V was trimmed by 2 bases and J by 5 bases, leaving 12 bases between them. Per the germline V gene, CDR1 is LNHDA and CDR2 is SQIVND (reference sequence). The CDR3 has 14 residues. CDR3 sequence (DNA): TGTGCCAGTAGTATACAGAGCTCGGGATATGGCTACACCTTC. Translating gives CASSIQSSGYGYTF. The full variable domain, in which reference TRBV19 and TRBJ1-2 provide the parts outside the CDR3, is DGGITQSPKYLFRKEGQNVTLSCEQNLNHDAMYWYRQDPGQGLRLIYYSQIVNDFQKGDIAEGYSVSREKKESFPLTVTSAQKNPTAFYLCASSIQSSGYGYTFGSGTRLTVV.

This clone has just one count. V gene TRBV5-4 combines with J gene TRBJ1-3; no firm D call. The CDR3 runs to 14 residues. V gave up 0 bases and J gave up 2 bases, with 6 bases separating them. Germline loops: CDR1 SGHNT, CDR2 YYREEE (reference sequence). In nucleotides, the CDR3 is TGTGCCAGCAGCTTGGGAGGAACTGGAAACACCATATATTTT. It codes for CASSLGGTGNTIYF.

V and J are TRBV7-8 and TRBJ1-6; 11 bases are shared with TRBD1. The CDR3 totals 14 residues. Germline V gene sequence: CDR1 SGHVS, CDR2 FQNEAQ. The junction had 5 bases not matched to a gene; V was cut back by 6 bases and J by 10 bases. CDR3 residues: CASRAGTGGSPLHF. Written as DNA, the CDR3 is TGTGCCAGCAGGGCCGGGACAGGGGGATCACCCCTCCACTTT.

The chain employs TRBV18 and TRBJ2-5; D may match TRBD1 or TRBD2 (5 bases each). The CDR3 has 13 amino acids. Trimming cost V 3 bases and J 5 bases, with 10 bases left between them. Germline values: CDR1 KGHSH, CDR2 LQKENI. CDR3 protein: CASSPRRDETQYF. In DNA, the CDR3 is TGTGCCAGCTCACCCCGCAGGGACGAGACCCAGTACTTC.

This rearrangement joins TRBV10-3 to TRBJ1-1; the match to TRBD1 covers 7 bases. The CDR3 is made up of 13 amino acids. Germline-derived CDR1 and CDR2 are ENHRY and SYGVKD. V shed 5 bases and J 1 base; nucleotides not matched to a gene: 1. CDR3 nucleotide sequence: TGTGCCATCAGTCGACAGGGGAACACTGAAGCTTTCTTT. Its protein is CAISRQGNTEAFF.

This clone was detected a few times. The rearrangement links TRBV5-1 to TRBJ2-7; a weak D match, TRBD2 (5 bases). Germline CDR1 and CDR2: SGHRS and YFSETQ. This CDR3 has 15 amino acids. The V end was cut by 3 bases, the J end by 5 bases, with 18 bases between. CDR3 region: CASSSRGPGSDEQYF. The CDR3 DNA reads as TGCGCCAGCAGCTCCCGAGGGCCGGGGTCGGACGAGCAGTACTTC.

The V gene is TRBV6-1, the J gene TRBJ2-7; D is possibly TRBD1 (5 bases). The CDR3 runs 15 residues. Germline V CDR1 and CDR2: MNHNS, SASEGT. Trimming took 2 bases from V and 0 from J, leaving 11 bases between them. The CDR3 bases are TGTGCCAGCAGTGAAATCTGGGGCCCCTCCTACGAGCAGTACTTC. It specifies CASSEIWGPSYEQYF.

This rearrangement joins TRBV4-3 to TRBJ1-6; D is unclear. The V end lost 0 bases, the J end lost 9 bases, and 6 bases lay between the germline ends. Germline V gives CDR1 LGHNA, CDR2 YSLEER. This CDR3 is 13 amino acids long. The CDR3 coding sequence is TGCGCCAGCAGCCAAGACGGGAGTTCACCCCTCCACTTT. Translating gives CASSQDGSSPLHF.

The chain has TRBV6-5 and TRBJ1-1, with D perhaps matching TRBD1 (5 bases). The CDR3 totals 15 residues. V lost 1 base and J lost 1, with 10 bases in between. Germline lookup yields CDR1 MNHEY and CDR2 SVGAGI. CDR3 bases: TGTGCCAGCAGTTACTACAGGTTCCAGAACACTGAAGCTTTCTTT. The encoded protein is CASSYYRFQNTEAFF.

In nucleotides, the CDR3 is TGTGCCAGCAGCTTAGTATTCCCTAGCGGGGGGTCGATCTACGAGCAGTACTTC. Protein product: CASSLVFPSGGSIYEQYF. This chain connects TRBV7-9 to TRBJ2-7; 11 nucleotides agree with TRBD2. Germline CDR1 reads SEHNR; CDR2 reads FQNEAQ (reference sequence). The V and J ends lost 1 base and 3 bases, in that order; junction bases with no gene match: 11. CDR3 length: 18 amino acids. Looking up the rest from reference TRBV7-9 and TRBJ2-7 gives the full variable domain: DTGVSQNPRHKITKRGQNVTFRCDPISEHNRLYWYRQTLGQGPEFLTYFQNEAQLEKSRLLSDRFSAERPKGSFSTLEIQRTEQGDSAMYLCASSLVFPSGGSIYEQYFGPGTRLTVT.